The rows below give T cell receptor beta chains drawn from one sample of a study of shared clonotypes between healthy human individuals. Profiling relied on immunoSEQ multiplex PCR, and the TCRdb table lists in-frame clones only, not all of them. The data show around 2.1 million clones, approximately 95% seen once. The sequencing sample was made of naive CD4+ T cells sorted from blood. The receptors were gathered from a man in his late teens or twenties in good health. The CDR3 runs from the conserved cysteine through the conserved F or W. The D gene is left open where the match is weak. Size is omitted from some rows. Given values are once, few, many or a class for expanded clones.

15	TRBV28	-	TRBJ1-1	-	TGTGCCAGCAGTCCTGCCGGGACTCCGAACACTGAAGCTTTCTTT	CASSPAGTPNTEAFF
16	TRBV5-1	-	TRBJ2-2	-	TGCGCCAGCCGTCCCACGGGGCGGGAAGACACCGGGGAGCTGTTTTTT	CASRPTGREDTGELFF
14	TRBV27	-	TRBJ2-2	-	TGTGCCAGCAGTTCGGGACAAAACACCGGGGAGCTGTTTTTT	CASSSGQNTGELFF
14	TRBV19	-	TRBJ1-1	-	TGTGCCAGTACCTTTAGGGGAATGAACACTGAAGCTTTCTTT	CASTFRGMNTEAFF
12	TRBV10-1	-	TRBJ2-1	-	TGCGCCAGCAGTCCAGCCGCGGGGGAGCAGTTCTTC	CASSPAAGEQFF
15	TRBV10-3	-	TRBJ2-5	TRBD2	TGTGCCATCAGGGGGACTAGCGGGGGGCAAGAGACCCAGTACTTC	CAIRGTSGGQETQYF
16	TRBV4-1	-	TRBJ2-1	-	TGCGCCAGCAGCCAAGGTCGCGGAGGGCCCTACAATGAGCAGTTCTTC	CASSQGRGGPYNEQFF
14	TRBV6-4	-	TRBJ1-5	-	TGTGCCAGCAGTGACACCAATAGCAATCAGCCCCAGCATTTT	CASSDTNSNQPQHF
13	TRBV6-5	-	TRBJ2-5	-	TGTGCCAGCAGTTATGGGGGACAAGAGACCCAGTACTTC	CASSYGGQETQYF
13	TRBV6-1	-	TRBJ1-1	-	TGTGCCAGCAGAGCGGGGACCGGGACTGAAGCTTTCTTT	CASRAGTGTEAFF
15	TRBV7-2	-	TRBJ2-2	-	TGTGCCAGCAGCTTATGGGGCACGAACACCGGGGAGCTGTTTTTT	CASSLWGTNTGELFF
17	TRBV6-1	-	TRBJ2-2	TRBD1	TGTGCCAGCAGTGAACTAGGCGGACAGGGTCCTTACGGGGAGCTGTTTTTT	CASSELGGQGPYGELFF
14	TRBV7-2	-	TRBJ2-2	-	TGTGCCAGCAGCAGCGACAGGTCCACCGGGGAGCTGTTTTTT	CASSSDRSTGELFF
13	TRBV10-2	-	TRBJ2-4	-	TGCGCCAGCAGTGAGTCCCTAGGGGGCATTCAGTACTTC	CASSESLGGIQYF
15	TRBV5-1	-	TRBJ2-7	-	TGCGCCAGCAGCCTCGGAGCTACCGGGATCTACGAGCAGTACTTC	CASSLGATGIYEQYF
14	TRBV2	-	TRBJ1-6	-	TGTGCCAGCAGGGGACTCGGCGGGATTTCACCCCTCCACTTT	CASRGLGGISPLHF
19	TRBV5-4	once	TRBJ1-5	TRBD1	TGTGCCAGCAGCTCTCCGACAGGGGGCGATCGGTTTGGCAATCAGCCCCAGCATTTT	CASSSPTGGDRFGNQPQHF
12	TRBV6-1	-	TRBJ2-2	-	TGTGCCAGCAGTGGGAACAGCCGGGAGCTGTTTTTT	CASSGNSRELFF
15	TRBV6-4	-	TRBJ1-5	-	TGTGCCAGCAGTGACCGGGCCTTACCCAGTCAGCCCCAGCATTTT	CASSDRALPSQPQHF
13	TRBV28	-	TRBJ2-2	-	TGTGCCAGCAGTTTAGTAGGATTGGGGGAGCTGTTTTTT	CASSLVGLGELFF
13	TRBV29-1	-	TRBJ2-5	TRBD2	TGCAGCGTCGAAGTAGCGGGGGTCAGGACCCAGTACTTC	CSVEVAGVRTQYF
16	TRBV9	-	TRBJ2-7	TRBD2	TGTGCCAGCAGCGTAGAGTCTAGCGGGAGCTCCTACGAGCAGTACTTC	CASSVESSGSSYEQYF